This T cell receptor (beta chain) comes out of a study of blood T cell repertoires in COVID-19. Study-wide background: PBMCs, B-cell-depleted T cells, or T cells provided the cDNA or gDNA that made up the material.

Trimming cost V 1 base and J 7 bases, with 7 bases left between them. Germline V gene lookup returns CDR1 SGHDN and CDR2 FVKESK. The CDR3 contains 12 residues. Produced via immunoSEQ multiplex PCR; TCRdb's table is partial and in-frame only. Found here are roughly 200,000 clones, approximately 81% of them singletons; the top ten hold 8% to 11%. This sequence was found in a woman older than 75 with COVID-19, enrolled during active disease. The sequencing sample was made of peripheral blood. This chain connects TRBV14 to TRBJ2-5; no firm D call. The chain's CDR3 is CASSQATGTQYF. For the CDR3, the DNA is TGTGCCAGCAGCCAAGCCACCGGGACCCAGTACTTC. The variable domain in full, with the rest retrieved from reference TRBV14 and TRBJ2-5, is EAGVTQFPSHSVIEKGQTVTLRCDPISGHDNLYWYRRVMGKEIKFLLHFVKESKQDESGMPNNRFLAERTGGTYSTLKVQPAELEDSGVYFCASSQATGTQYFGPGTRLLVL.